This T cell receptor beta chain was retrieved from a study of a mutant IDH1 vaccine in newly diagnosed glioma. This clone appeared a single time. Its antigen remains unknown. The CDR3 contains 13 residues. Germline loops: CDR1 SGHKS, CDR2 YYEKEE (reference sequence). Between the trimmed V and J ends, which lost 0 bases and 8 bases, there was a span of 11 bases. Time point defined: week 47, end of study. With topical imiquimod, each dose of the vaccine consisted of 300 ug of mutant IDH1 20-mer peptide. Profiling relied on immunoSEQ multiplex PCR, and the TCRdb table lists in-frame clones only, not all of them. The sample includes about 50,000 clones, approximately 76% of them seen just once.

The clonotype was recovered from a woman in her thirties or forties with glioma. Some clones in this sample may be carry-over from other donors' samples. V and J are TRBV5-5 and TRBJ1-2; unclear D gene. Material: PBMCs, obtained from a glioma patient whose treatment included an IDH1 peptide vaccine. As DNA, the CDR3 is TGTGCCAGCAGCTTGGGGGAGGTTCGAGGCTACACCTTC. Translated, it gives CASSLGEVRGYTF.